Included here is one T cell receptor beta chain sequence, with context. CDR1 and CDR2 (germline): DFQATT, SNEGSKA (reference sequence). This CDR3 spans 12 amino acids. Trimming stripped 3 bases from V and 6 bases from J, with 9 bases between. One entry per CDR3 protein, called by TCRdb with MiXCR from the RT-PCR reads. The sample gives approximately 720,000 distinct CDR3 sequences, 11% to 15% of which show up once; 3.6% is in the top ten. The source is a female donor in good health, serving as a healthy control. Sequencing input: memory CD4+ T cells from blood. The chain couples TRBV20-1 to TRBJ1-5, with D possibly being TRBD1 (5 bases). The CDR3 DNA reads TGCAGTGCTAGCTTGACAGTTCAGCCCCAGCATTTT. Translated: CSASLTVQPQHF.